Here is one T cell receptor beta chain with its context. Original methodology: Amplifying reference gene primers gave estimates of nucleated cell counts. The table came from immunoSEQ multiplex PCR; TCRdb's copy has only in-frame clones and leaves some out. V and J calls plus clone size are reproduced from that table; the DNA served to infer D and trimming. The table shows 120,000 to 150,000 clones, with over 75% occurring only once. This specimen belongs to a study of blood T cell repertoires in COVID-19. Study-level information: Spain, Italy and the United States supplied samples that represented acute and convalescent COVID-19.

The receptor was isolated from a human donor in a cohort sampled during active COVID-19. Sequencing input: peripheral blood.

CDR3 bases: TGTGCCAGCAGCACCCACAGGGTGAATCAGCCCCAGCATTTT. Its translation is CASSTHRVNQPQHF. The rearrangement joins TRBV2 to TRBJ1-5; possibly TRBD1 for D (6 bases). The CDR3 consists of 14 residues. Per germline, CDR1 SNHLY and CDR2 FYNNEI. Trimming shortened V by 6 bases and J by 4 bases, and 13 bases separated the two germline ends.